In this sample, the clone carrying this T cell receptor beta chain turned up once. Clones were sequenced by immunoSEQ multiplex PCR, and TCRdb holds only the in-frame ones, with some missing. The table lists 40,000 or so clones, approximately 84% of them singletons. V gave up 5 bases and J gave up 4 bases; unmatched junction bases: 12. This CDR3 is built from 15 residues. Per the germline V gene, CDR1 is SGHRS and CDR2 is YFSETQ. The source of the sample is a study of sequential checkpoint blockade in melanoma. The wider study: Arm A got nivolumab then ipilimumab; arm B the reverse, 1:1. Each arm's sequence ended with maintenance nivolumab.

The treatment is: randomized to nivolumab then ipilimumab (arm A) or the reverse (arm B). The rearrangement uses TRBV5-1 and TRBJ2-7; TRBD1 aligns across 7 bases. The source was CD8+ T cells sorted from blood (inferred from file names), collected from a patient given nivolumab and ipilimumab in sequence. This TCR derives from a human donor with melanoma. The CDR3 DNA reads as TGCGCCAGCAGTTCCCTGCAGGGGGTCTTATACGAGCAGTACTTC. Translated: CASSSLQGVLYEQYF.